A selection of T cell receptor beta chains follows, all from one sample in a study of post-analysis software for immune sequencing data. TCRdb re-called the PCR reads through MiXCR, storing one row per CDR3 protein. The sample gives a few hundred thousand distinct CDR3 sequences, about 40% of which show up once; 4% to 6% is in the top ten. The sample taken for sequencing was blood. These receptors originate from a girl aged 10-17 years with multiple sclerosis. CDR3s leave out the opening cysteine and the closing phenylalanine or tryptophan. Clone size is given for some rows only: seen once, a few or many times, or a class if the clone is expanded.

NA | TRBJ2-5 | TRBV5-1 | ASSCLGARETQY
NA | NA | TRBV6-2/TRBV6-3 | ASAQGSEQY
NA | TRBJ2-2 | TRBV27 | ASSFRRESAGELF
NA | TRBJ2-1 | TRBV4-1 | ASSPGPPGPAGTSPYNEQF
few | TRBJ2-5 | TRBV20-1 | SASTGTGGLETQY
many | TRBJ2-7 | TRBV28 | ASSPQGRGSYEQY
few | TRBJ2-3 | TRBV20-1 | SANGVGGGSTDTQY
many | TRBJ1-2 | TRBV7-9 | ASSIPNYGYT
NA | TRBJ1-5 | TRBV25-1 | ASSESLYQPQH
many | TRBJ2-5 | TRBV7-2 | ASSQGGLGGQETQY
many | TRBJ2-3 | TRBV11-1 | ASSFRGLAGYTDTQY
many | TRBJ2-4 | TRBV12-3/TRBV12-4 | ASSLFSVSKNIQY
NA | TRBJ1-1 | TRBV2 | ASSQREGKTF
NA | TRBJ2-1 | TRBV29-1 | SGGADNEQF
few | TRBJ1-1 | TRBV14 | ASSPTGFDTEAF
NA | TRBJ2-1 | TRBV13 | ASSQGTSGRSLGDEQF
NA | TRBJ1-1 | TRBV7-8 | ASSSRRGANTEAF
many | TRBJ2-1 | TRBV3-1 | ASSQVGLLAGVGNEQF
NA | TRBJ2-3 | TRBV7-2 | ASSLDQPGADTQY
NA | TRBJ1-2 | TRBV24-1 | ATSAETGRFT
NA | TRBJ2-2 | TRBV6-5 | AGSQGRAELF
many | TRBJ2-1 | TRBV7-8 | ASSLIGQGPNEQF
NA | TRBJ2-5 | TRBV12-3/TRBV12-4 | ASSQDRTVQETQY
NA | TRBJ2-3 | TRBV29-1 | SVQRGTGTDTQY
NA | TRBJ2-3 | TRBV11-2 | ASTLGGARTDTQY
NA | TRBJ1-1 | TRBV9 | ASSVVGVGGTEAF
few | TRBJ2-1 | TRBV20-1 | SATGQGADNEQF
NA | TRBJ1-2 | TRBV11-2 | ASSSPRTPGVGYT
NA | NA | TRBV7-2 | ASSRTISRETQY
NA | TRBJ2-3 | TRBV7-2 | ASRISGGPQDTQY
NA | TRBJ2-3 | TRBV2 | ASSEWGPSTQY
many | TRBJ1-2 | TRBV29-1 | SVEGRGNYGYT